This T cell receptor (beta chain) comes out of a study of blood T cell repertoires in COVID-19. Study background: The cDNA or gDNA used as material had been derived from T cells, B-cell-depleted T cells, or PBMCs.

Original handling: Amplification with reference gene primers provided the estimates of nucleated cell counts. Sequenced by immunoSEQ multiplex PCR; TCRdb stores in-frame clones only, minus some. That table gives V, J and clone size, and the DNA gave D and trimming. The sample lists 20,000 to 25,000 clones, around 90% occurring once. CDR3 length equals 13 residues. From germline, CDR1 is KGHDR and CDR2 SFDVKD. The sequence came from an older woman with active COVID-19. The rearrangement uses TRBV24-1 and TRBJ2-5; TRBD1 matches at 9 bases. Sequencing was performed on peripheral blood. The CDR3 is CGCRTGVQETQYF. CDR3 nucleotides: TGTGGGTGCAGGACAGGGGTACAAGAGACCCAGTACTTC.